The source of this T cell receptor (beta chain) is a study of T cell repertoires in aging, cancer and after chemotherapy. Remarks on this clonotype: Its specificity is not known.

Germline CDR1 is MNHEY and CDR2 is SMNVEV (reference sequence). V lost 6 bases, J lost 0 bases, and 3 bases stayed unmatched. The CDR3 totals 14 residues. Regarding the study as a whole: These repertoire data do not allow conclusions about immunological memory after chemotherapy. Median generation probability rose over the chemotherapy interval in each cancer cohort, suggesting rebound thymic output. In cancer patients, declining TCR diversity with age involved lost richness and lost evenness.

Amplification of TCR beta used genomic DNA extracted from peripheral blood. Multiplex touch-down PCR with TRB-A/B primers amplified rearranged V-D-J TRB sequences. TCRdb re-analysed the multiplex PCR reads in MiXCR, keeping a single row per CDR3 protein. The sample includes 10,000 to 13,000 distinct CDR3 sequences, approximately 30% of them seen just once. This chain joins TRBV27 and TRBJ2-7, with 9 bases lining up with TRBD1. Sequences were obtained from blood. The receptor was derived from a human donor in good health. Here the CDR3 reads CASRGTGLSYEQYF. CDR3 nucleotide sequence: TGTGCCAGCAGGGGGACAGGGCTCTCCTACGAGCAGTACTTC.